This T cell receptor (beta chain) was obtained from a study of tumor and adjacent non-tumor tissue in lung cancer. For the study at large: On average, productive TCRbeta reads reached some 4.4 million per sample.

This clonotype was found once. The antigen is not known. A modified ARM-PCR protocol with three rounds of nested PCR amplified TCRbeta. TCRdb recomputed calls from the multiplex PCR reads with MiXCR, one row per CDR3 protein. This sample carries about 200,000 distinct CDR3 sequences, roughly 70% of them seen once, and the ten largest clones take almost 25%. Regarding the study as a whole: Top 100 clones took a larger repertoire share in normal lung.

The template was RNA from unsorted bulk tissue. Donors were chemotherapy-naive, newly diagnosed lung cancer surgical patients in China, August–late 2014. The CDR3 covers 12 residues. Germline V lookup: CDR1 MNHEY, CDR2 SVGEGT. The V gene lost 10 bases and the J gene lost 3 bases, with 10 bases spanning the gap. The source of this sequence is a man between 60 and 75 years old with non-small cell lung cancer. Specimen: lung tumor tissue. The chain joins TRBV6-2 or TRBV6-3 to TRBJ1-5; D is perhaps TRBD1 (5 bases). This CDR3 is CAKGDPNQPQHF. CDR3 in DNA: TGTGCCAAAGGGGACCCCAATCAGCCCCAGCATTTT.